These T cell receptor beta chains were read from a single sample in a study of blood T cell repertoires in COVID-19. The table came from immunoSEQ multiplex PCR; TCRdb's copy has only in-frame clones and leaves some out. The sample shows about 87,000 clones, under 85% of them seen only once. Source material: peripheral blood. The receptors here all came from a woman in her seventies with acute or convalescent COVID-19. The CDR3 runs from the conserved cysteine through the conserved F or W. The D gene is left open where the match is weak. Part of the rows lack a size; the others show once, few, many or a class for expanded clones.

J gene,V gene,D gene,clone size,CDR3 DNA,CDR3 protein
TRBJ1-2,TRBV2,TRBD1,-,TGTGCCAGCAGTTTTCAAGGGACAGAAGGCGGCTACACCTTC,CASSFQGTEGGYTF
TRBJ2-7,TRBV5-1,-,-,TGCGCCAGCAGCTTGGTTGCGGGGAACTACGAGCAGTACTTC,CASSLVAGNYEQYF
TRBJ1-2,TRBV10-3,-,-,TGTGCCATCAGTGAGTCCCCAATTCGAACAGGGTACGGCTATGGCTACACCTTC,CAISESPIRTGYGYGYTF
TRBJ1-2,TRBV5-1,-,-,TGCGCCAGCAGCTTGGATGACACCTACTCCCTCCATGGCTACACCTTC,CASSLDDTYSLHGYTF
TRBJ1-3,TRBV12-2,-,-,TGTGCAAGTCGCTTAGCCCCGGGACAACGTGGGACCGATCCCTGGAGAAACACCATATATTTT,CASRLAPGQRGTDPWRNTIYF
TRBJ1-5,TRBV6-5,TRBD1,-,TGTGCCAGCAGCGTAACAGGGGCCGATCAGCCCCAGCATTTT,CASSVTGADQPQHF
TRBJ2-5,TRBV11-3,TRBD2,-,TGTGCCAGCAGCTTCGGGACTAGCGGGGACCCCTGGGAGACCCAGTACTTC,CASSFGTSGDPWETQYF
TRBJ1-2,TRBV4-1,-,-,TGCGCCAGCAGCCGTGAACCTAGCGCCGGTCAAGGAATGGTCGATGGCTACACCTTC,CASSREPSAGQGMVDGYTF
TRBJ1-6,TRBV3-1/TRBV3-2,TRBD1,-,TGTGCCAGCAGCCAACCGGGACAGGGTGATTCACCCCTCCACTTT,CASSQPGQGDSPLHF
TRBJ1-2,TRBV5-6,TRBD1,-,TGTGCCAGCAGCTTGTACAGGACAGGGGGGAACTATGGCTACACCTTC,CASSLYRTGGNYGYTF
TRBJ1-5,TRBV6-5,-,-,TGTGCCAGCAGTTCAGGGCGGCCCCAGCATTTT,CASSSGRPQHF
TRBJ2-5,TRBV15,TRBD1,-,TGTGCCACCAGGGACAGGGGGGGAGGAGAGACCCAGTACTTC,CATRDRGGGETQYF
TRBJ2-2,TRBV11-2,-,few,TGTGCCAGCAGCTCTACAGGGTTCACCGGGGAGCTGTTTTTT,CASSSTGFTGELFF
TRBJ2-1,TRBV10-3,-,-,TGTGCCATCAGTGGTGTCAGAAGCTCCTACAATGAGCAGTTCTTC,CAISGVRSSYNEQFF
TRBJ1-5,TRBV7-2,-,-,TGTGCCAGCAGCCCGGGGGGAGGCGGACAGCCCCAGCATTTT,CASSPGGGGQPQHF
TRBJ2-1,TRBV19,TRBD2,-,TGTGCCAGTAGTAGTCCCCCTAGCGGGGGGCCTTACAATGAGCAGTTCTTC,CASSSPPSGGPYNEQFF
TRBJ1-2,TRBV18,-,-,TGTGCCAGCTCAGGGGCCAGGGATAACGGCTACACCTTC,CASSGARDNGYTF
TRBJ2-1,TRBV7-8,-,once,TGTGCCAGCAGCTACGGGTTTTCTAGCTCCTACAATGAGCAGTTCTTC,CASSYGFSSSYNEQFF
TRBJ1-5,TRBV4-1,-,-,TGCGCCAGCAGCCTGACAGAACATAGCAATCAGCCCCAGCATTTT,CASSLTEHSNQPQHF
TRBJ2-7,TRBV5-1,-,-,TGCGCCAGCAGCTCAGAGGGTCAAGGCTACGAGCAGTACTTC,CASSSEGQGYEQYF
TRBJ1-6,TRBV7-9,-,-,TGTGCCAGCAGCCCGGGTAATTCACCCCTCCACTTT,CASSPGNSPLHF
TRBJ2-2,TRBV4-1,-,few,TGCGCCAGCAGCCAATCACCGTTATCGAGACAGGTTGGAAACGCCGGGGAGCTGTTTTTT,CASSQSPLSRQVGNAGELFF
TRBJ1-4,TRBV5-1,-,once,TGCGCCAGCAGCTTGGCAGGGCCACCTAATGAAAAACTGTTTTTT,CASSLAGPPNEKLFF
TRBJ1-5,TRBV19,-,-,TGTGCCAGTAGTATACAGGGCCAGCCCCAGCATTTT,CASSIQGQPQHF
TRBJ1-1,TRBV10-3,-,-,TGTGCCATCAGTGAAAGCGGAGGTCGTGATGAAGCTTTCTTT,CAISESGGRDEAFF
TRBJ2-3,TRBV27,-,-,TGTGCCAGCGCCCCTTTCCGAGGGGGAACAGATACGCAGTATTTT,CASAPFRGGTDTQYF
TRBJ1-4,TRBV3-1/TRBV3-2,TRBD1,-,TGTGCCAGCAGCCCCATTAGGGACAGGGGGTATGCAACTAATGAAAAACTGTTTTTT,CASSPIRDRGYATNEKLFF